A single sample gave rise to the 16 T cell receptor beta chains below, sequenced in a study of blood T cell repertoires in COVID-19. Method: immunoSEQ multiplex PCR; TCRdb's copy keeps in-frame clones and lacks some. The table includes about 440,000 clones, about nine tenths detected once. Specimen: PBMCs or T cells enriched from blood (not recorded which). The receptors derive from a man aged 18 to 29 who had recovered from COVID-19.

This chain joins TRBV2 and TRBJ1-6; the D is unclear. The V and J ends lost 6 bases and 6 bases respectively, with 9 bases between them. CDR1 is SNHLY, CDR2 FYNNEI, per germline. This CDR3 comprises 13 residues. This CDR3 reads CASSPQSNSPLHF. For the CDR3, the DNA is TGTGCCAGCAGCCCTCAGTCTAATTCACCCCTCCACTTT.

V usage is TRBV2 and J usage is TRBJ2-7; 11 nucleotides line up with TRBD1. V was pared by 6 bases and J by 5 bases, with 9 bases of the junction left unmatched. Germline V lookup: CDR1 SNHLY, CDR2 FYNNEI. The CDR3 totals 15 residues. CDR3 amino acids: CASRSLRTGGDEQYF. DNA for the CDR3: TGTGCCAGCAGATCATTAAGGACAGGGGGCGACGAGCAGTACTTC.

The V call is TRBV4-1, the J call TRBJ1-4; D is undetermined. CDR3 length equals 14 residues. The germline gives CDR1 MGHRA, CDR2 YSYEKL. V gave up 4 bases and J gave up 5 bases, with 11 bases separating them. CDR3 sequence (DNA): TGCGCCAGCAGCCTGTTGCGGGCGAATGAAAAACTGTTTTTT. Its protein is CASSLLRANEKLFF.

This sequence joins TRBV6-5 and TRBJ2-6; perhaps TRBD2 as D (5 bases). Looked up from germline, CDR1 is MNHEY and CDR2 is SVGAGI. The length of the CDR3 is 15 residues. V gave up 8 bases and J gave up 0 bases, with 11 bases separating them. The chain's CDR3 is CASAYGDSGANVLTF. In nucleotides, the CDR3 is TGTGCCAGCGCATACGGGGACTCTGGGGCCAACGTCCTGACTTTC.

The chain combines TRBV5-5 with TRBJ1-1; 7 bases map to TRBD1. Trimming cost V 4 bases and J 6 bases; bases outside gene matches: 12. The CDR3 covers 15 residues. Germline V CDR1 and CDR2: SGHKS, YYEKEE (reference sequence). CDR3 in amino acids: CASSVGTEASAEAFF. The CDR3 DNA follows: TGTGCCAGCAGCGTCGGGACAGAGGCCTCCGCTGAAGCTTTCTTT. Full variable domain (missing parts from reference TRBV5-5 and TRBJ1-1): DAGVTQSPTHLIKTRGQQVTLRCSPISGHKSVSWYQQVLGQGPQFIFQYYEKEERGRGNFPDRFSARQFPNYSSELNVNALLLGDSALYLCASSVGTEASAEAFFGQGTRLTVV.

This chain joins TRBV7-9 and TRBJ2-5, with D possibly being TRBD2 (6 bases). This CDR3 region has 13 residues. Germline lookup yields CDR1 SEHNR and CDR2 FQNEAQ (reference sequence). V gave up 4 bases and J gave up 7 bases, with 13 bases separating them. Written as DNA, the CDR3 is TGTGCCAGCAGCTATCGAACAGCGGGGACCCAGTACTTC. Residues: CASSYRTAGTQYF.

The chain carries TRBV2 and TRBJ1-6; D gene uncertain. Trimming removed 7 bases at V and 10 bases at J, with 26 bases between. The CDR3 has 17 residues. Germline CDR1 is SNHLY and CDR2 is FYNNEI. The CDR3 DNA follows: TGTGCCAGCACCCCGGGTCCCCTTGGAGCAGCAGACTCACCCCTCCACTTT. Its protein product is CASTPGPLGAADSPLHF.

This chain joins TRBV10-3 and TRBJ2-5; 11 nucleotides align to TRBD2. Germline V gene sequence: CDR1 ENHRY, CDR2 SYGVKD. The J segment lost 4 bases and the V segment lost 5 bases, leaving 9 bases of the junction unmatched. The CDR3 extends over 16 amino acids. CDR3 bases: TGTGCCATCAGTTTAGAGGCTAGCGGGAGGTCAGAGACCCAGTACTTC. This sequence encodes CAISLEASGRSETQYF.

The genes are TRBV21-1 and TRBJ1-6; the table's TRBD1 call for D was not verified on the DNA. TRBV21-1 represents a pseudogene. The CDR3 has 15 residues. The DNA of the CDR3 is TGTGCCAGCAGCGCGGTTCGGACAGGAGAGTCACCCCTCCACTTT. Encoded protein: CASSAVRTGESPLHF.

The chain has TRBV14 and TRBJ2-7; 7 nucleotides line up with TRBD2. The germline V gene has CDR1 SGHDN and CDR2 FVKESK. J lost 3 bases, V lost 0 bases, and 23 bases had no gene match. The CDR3 has 21 amino acids. CDR3 in DNA: TGTGCCAGCAGCCAAGATCGCCCCACCCCTCCCAGCGGGGAGTTCCACTACGAGCAGTACTTC. This codes for CASSQDRPTPPSGEFHYEQYF.

The chain joins TRBV9 to TRBJ1-5; possibly TRBD1 for D (5 bases). Germline assignment: CDR1 SGDLS and CDR2 YYNGEE. The V end was cut by 3 bases, the J end by 6 bases, with 10 bases between. The CDR3 is 13 amino acids. CDR3 DNA: TGTGCCAGCAGCGAGGGACTGTCTCAGCCCCAGCATTTT. Translating gives CASSEGLSQPQHF.

Regarding this clone: This specimen includes other DNA sequences encoding the same CDR3. The J gene is TRBJ1-2, the V gene TRBV12-3 or TRBV12-4, with D maybe TRBD1 (5 bases). This CDR3 has 13 residues. V dropped 3 bases and J dropped 2 bases, with 7 bases sitting between them. The chain's CDR3 is CASSFQGNYGYTF. CDR3 bases: TGTGCCAGCAGTTTTCAGGGCAACTATGGCTACACCTTC.

The rearrangement uses TRBV10-2 and TRBJ1-3, with D possibly TRBD1 on 6 matching bases. From germline, CDR1 is WSHSY and CDR2 SAAADI. The CDR3 runs 14 residues. The V gene lost 8 bases and the J gene lost 0 bases, with 11 bases spanning the gap. The CDR3 DNA is TGCGCCAGCTTAGACAGGCACTCTGGAAACACCATATATTTT. This gives the protein CASLDRHSGNTIYF.

The V gene is TRBV20-1, the J gene TRBJ1-2; TRBD1 might be the D (5 bases). The CDR3 has 11 residues. V shed 6 bases and J shed 5 bases, with 10 bases lying between them. Germline V gene lookup returns CDR1 DFQATT and CDR2 SNEGSKA (reference sequence). CDR3 residues: CSAERQYGYTF. As DNA, the CDR3 is TGCAGTGCGGAGAGACAGTATGGCTACACCTTC.

This chain links TRBV7-3 with TRBJ1-2; a possible D gene is TRBD1 (5 bases). V dropped 0 bases and J dropped 8 bases, with 10 bases sitting between them. CDR1 is SGHTA and CDR2 is FQGTGA in the germline V gene. The CDR3 loop spans 13 amino acids. The CDR3 DNA reads as TGTGCCAGCAGCTTAACACAGGACCACGGCTACACCTTC. Encoded protein: CASSLTQDHGYTF.

This rearrangement joins TRBV19 to TRBJ1-2; tentative D call: TRBD1 (5 bases). The V gene lost 5 bases and the J gene lost 4 bases, with 11 bases spanning the gap. The germline V gene has CDR1 LNHDA and CDR2 SQIVND (reference sequence). This CDR3 contains 13 residues. CDR3 protein: CASSQDTIYGYTF. The CDR3 region has the DNA TGTGCCAGTAGTCAGGACACAATCTATGGCTACACCTTC. Combining the CDR3 with reference TRBV19 and TRBJ1-2 gives the whole variable domain DGGITQSPKYLFRKEGQNVTLSCEQNLNHDAMYWYRQDPGQGLRLIYYSQIVNDFQKGDIAEGYSVSREKKESFPLTVTSAQKNPTAFYLCASSQDTIYGYTFGSGTRLTVV.